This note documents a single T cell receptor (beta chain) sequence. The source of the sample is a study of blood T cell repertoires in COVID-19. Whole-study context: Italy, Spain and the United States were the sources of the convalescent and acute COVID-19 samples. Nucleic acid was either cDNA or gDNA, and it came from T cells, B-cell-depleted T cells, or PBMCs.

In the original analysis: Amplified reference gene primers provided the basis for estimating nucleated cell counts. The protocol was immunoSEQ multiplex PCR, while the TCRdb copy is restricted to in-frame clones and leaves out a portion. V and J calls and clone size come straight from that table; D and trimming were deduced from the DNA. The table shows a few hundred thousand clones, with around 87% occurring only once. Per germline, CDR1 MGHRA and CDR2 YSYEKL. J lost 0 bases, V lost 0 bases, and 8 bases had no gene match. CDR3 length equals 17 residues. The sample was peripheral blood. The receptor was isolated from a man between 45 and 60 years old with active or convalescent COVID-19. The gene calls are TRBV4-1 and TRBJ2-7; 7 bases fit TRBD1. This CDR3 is CASSQEEQGTLSYEQYF. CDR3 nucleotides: TGCGCCAGCAGCCAAGAGGAACAGGGGACGCTCTCCTACGAGCAGTACTTC.